The 24 T cell receptor beta chains given below trace back to one sample, sequenced in a study of human T cells and chemical hapten exposure. The time point denotes: pre-sensitization, week 0. Treatment noted: therapeutic diphenylcyclopropenone sensitization with weekly scalp DPC. MiXCR was run by TCRdb on the RACE reads, yielding one entry per CDR3 protein. The data contain 270,000 or so distinct CDR3 sequences, about 7.7% of them seen just once; the ten biggest clones take up about 1.1%. The source was whole blood, collected in connection with sensitization to the hapten diphenylcyclopropenone (DPC). These receptors originate from a man aged 18 to 29 with alopecia areata. Some clones in this sample may be carry-over from other donors' samples.

This clonotype was picked up many times. V gene TRBV11-2 combines with J gene TRBJ2-2; the D is unclear. Germline V gene sequence: CDR1 SGHAT, CDR2 FQNNGV. The CDR3 extends over 12 amino acids. Trimming cost V 2 bases and J 6 bases, with 4 bases left between them. The CDR3 DNA is TGTGCCAGCAGCTTACGTCCCGGGGAGCTGTTTTTT. It specifies CASSLRPGELFF. Full variable domain (missing parts from reference TRBV11-2 and TRBJ2-2): EAGVAQSPRYKIIEKRQSVAFWCNPISGHATLYWYQQILGQGPKLLIQFQNNGVVDDSQLPKDRFSAERLKGVDSTLKIQPAKLEDSAVYLCASSLRPGELFFGEGSRLTVL.

The chain is built from TRBV14 and TRBJ1-1; TRBD1 agrees at 8 bases. The CDR3 is 15 amino acids. With V trimmed by 4 bases and J by 5 bases, 9 bases remained unmatched. Germline-derived CDR1 and CDR2 are SGHDN and FVKESK. The CDR3 sequence is CASSPRTGMSTEAFF. The CDR3 DNA reads as TGTGCCAGCAGCCCCCGGACAGGGATGAGTACTGAAGCTTTCTTT.

This clonotype was seen a few times. The V call is TRBV10-3, the J call TRBJ1-5, with D perhaps TRBD1 (5 bases). The CDR3 loop spans 14 amino acids. Germline CDR1 is ENHRY and CDR2 is SYGVKD. Trimming took off 4 bases at V and 2 bases at J, with 9 bases between the two ends. CDR3 DNA: TGTGCCATCAGTGGACAGCTCGGCAATCAGCCCCAGCATTTT. Its translation is CAISGQLGNQPQHF.

The chain uses TRBV24-1 and TRBJ2-1; 15 nucleotides line up with TRBD2. The trim removed 4 bases at V and 3 bases at J, leaving 3 bases unmatched. Germline V gives CDR1 KGHDR, CDR2 SFDVKD. The CDR3 is 17 amino acids. CDR3 region: CATSEGLAGGFYNEQFF. CDR3 coding DNA: TGTGCCACCAGTGAGGGACTAGCGGGGGGCTTCTACAATGAGCAGTTCTTC.

This clonotype was counted a few times. The gene calls are TRBV5-1 and TRBJ2-2; D may be TRBD1 (5 bases). This CDR3 has 15 residues. V lost 4 bases to trimming and J lost 1 base, with 11 bases between them. CDR1 and CDR2 (germline): SGHRS, YFSETQ. CDR3 DNA sequence: TGCGCCAGCAGCCAGTCCCAGGGGAACACCGGGGAGCTGTTTTTT. This codes for CASSQSQGNTGELFF. The complete variable domain, with remaining parts taken from reference TRBV5-1 and TRBJ2-2, reads KAGVTQTPRYLIKTRGQQVTLSCSPISGHRSVSWYQQTPGQGLQFLFEYFSETQRNKGNFPGRFSGRQFSNSRSEMNVSTLELGDSALYLCASSQSQGNTGELFFGEGSRLTVL.

The chain uses TRBV6-6 and TRBJ1-1; 11 bases line up with TRBD1. The length of the CDR3 is 16 residues. J was trimmed by 4 bases and V by 8 bases; bases with no gene match: 12. Germline V gene sequence: CDR1 MNHNY, CDR2 SVGAGI (reference sequence). The CDR3 reads CASGPDRGRISTEAFF. Here the CDR3 DNA reads TGTGCCAGCGGACCGGACAGGGGGCGGATCTCCACTGAAGCTTTCTTT.

This sequence joins TRBV5-1 and TRBJ1-4, with D perhaps TRBD1 (5 bases). There are 13 residues in the CDR3. The germline V and J ends were trimmed by 5 bases and 5 bases, with 10 bases remaining between them. Germline V gene lookup returns CDR1 SGHRS and CDR2 YFSETQ. CDR3 loop: CASRRDRNEKLFF. The CDR3 DNA is TGCGCCAGCAGACGTGACAGAAATGAAAAACTGTTTTTT.

This clonotype turned up a few times. The chain has TRBV4-3 and TRBJ2-1; D might be TRBD2 (6 bases). V lost 1 base and J 8 bases, leaving 15 bases between the germline ends. Per the germline V gene, CDR1 is LGHNA and CDR2 is YSLEER. This CDR3 is 15 amino acids long. CDR3 sequence reads: CASSQGGVVFDEQFF. The CDR3 bases are TGCGCCAGCAGCCAAGGGGGGGTTGTCTTTGATGAGCAGTTCTTC.

This clonotype was seen only a few times. The V call is TRBV5-1, the J call TRBJ1-6; TRBD1 matches at 10 bases. Germline V gene data show CDR1 as SGHRS and CDR2 as YFSETQ. The CDR3 contains 15 residues. J was trimmed by 11 bases and V by 0 bases; bases with no gene match: 5. CDR3 sequence: CASSLVGTGAAPLHF. CDR3 DNA: TGCGCCAGCAGCTTGGTTGGGACAGGGGCAGCACCCCTCCACTTT.

This rearrangement joins TRBV20-1 to TRBJ1-4; no clear D. V gave up 3 bases and J gave up 5 bases, with 7 bases separating them. Per germline, CDR1 DFQATT and CDR2 SNEGSKA (reference sequence). This CDR3 is built from 12 residues. In nucleotides, the CDR3 is TGCAGTGCTAGGGGCCTCAATGAAAAACTGTTTTTT. It yields the protein CSARGLNEKLFF.

There are a few counts of this clonotype. This chain uses TRBV4-3 with TRBJ1-6; D uncertain. The CDR3 spans 13 residues. The germline V and J ends were trimmed by 1 base and 14 bases, with 12 bases remaining between them. CDR1 is LGHNA and CDR2 is YSLEER in the germline V gene. The DNA of the CDR3 is TGCGCCAGCAGCCAAGGAACGGGCAGGACCCTCCACTTT. Protein sequence: CASSQGTGRTLHF.

The chain uses TRBV29-1 and TRBJ2-7, with D maybe TRBD2 (6 bases). Germline CDR1 is SQVTM and CDR2 is ANQGSEA. CDR3 length equals 14 residues. Trimming shortened V by 5 bases and J by 0 bases, and 14 bases separated the two germline ends. The CDR3 DNA is TGCAGCGTTATTCCAGGAGGGGCCTCCTACGAGCAGTACTTC. Protein: CSVIPGGASYEQYF.

This clonotype turned up a few times. This chain links TRBV20-1 with TRBJ1-6; D not certain. Germline V lookup: CDR1 DFQATT, CDR2 SNEGSKA (reference sequence). V was cut by 3 bases and J by 9 bases, with 12 bases left in between. The CDR3 runs 13 residues. For the CDR3, the DNA is TGCAGTGCTAGGGTTGTTGAGGCTTCACCCCTCCACTTT. Its translation: CSARVVEASPLHF.

This clonotype was seen only a few times. The chain carries TRBV7-9 and TRBJ2-3; D is unclear. CDR3 length: 14 residues. Trimming removed 1 base at V and 4 bases at J, with 9 bases between. Germline V gene lookup returns CDR1 SEHNR and CDR2 FQNEAQ (reference sequence). The CDR3 reads CASSLEVLADTQYF. The CDR3 region has the DNA TGTGCCAGCAGCTTAGAGGTTCTGGCAGATACGCAGTATTTT.

The chain has TRBV20-1 and TRBJ2-2; possible D gene TRBD2, 7 bases. The CDR3 length is 13 residues. The germline V and J ends were trimmed by 3 bases and 4 bases, with 9 bases remaining between them. CDR1 is DFQATT, CDR2 SNEGSKA, per germline (reference sequence). The DNA of the CDR3 is TGCAGTGCTAGTCGGGGGGCCACCGGGGAGCTGTTTTTT. It yields the protein CSASRGATGELFF.

This clonotype was seen more than once but under ten times. The gene calls are TRBV28 and TRBJ1-5; TRBD1 might be the D (5 bases). CDR3 length: 14 amino acids. Trimming removed 4 bases at V and 5 bases at J, with 12 bases between. From germline, CDR1 is MDHEN and CDR2 SYDVKM. CDR3 region: CASSSPGVDQPQHF. CDR3 bases: TGTGCCAGCAGTTCTCCGGGGGTGGATCAGCCCCAGCATTTT.

This clonotype was seen ten or more times. This sequence joins TRBV27 and TRBJ1-3; D is ambiguous. Trimming took 6 bases from V and 0 from J, leaving 3 bases between them. Per the germline V gene, CDR1 is MNHEY and CDR2 is SMNVEV (reference sequence). The CDR3 extends over 12 amino acids. CDR3 sequence: CASRSSGNTIYF. CDR3 bases: TGTGCCAGCAGAAGCTCTGGAAACACCATATATTTT.

The V call is TRBV7-2, the J call TRBJ2-1; the match to TRBD2 covers 12 bases. The CDR3 sequence is 16 residues long. Germline V CDR1 and CDR2: SGHTA, FQGNSA. With 5 bases clipped from V and 3 bases from J, the junction kept 5 bases outside the gene matches. The CDR3 spells CASSGRTSGIYNEQFF. CDR3 nucleotides: TGTGCCAGCAGCGGCAGGACTAGCGGGATCTACAATGAGCAGTTCTTC.

The J gene is TRBJ2-5, the V gene TRBV28, with 8 bases aligning to TRBD1. V dropped 4 bases and J dropped 3; count of bases not matched to a gene: 10. This CDR3 spans 16 amino acids. Germline CDR1 and CDR2: MDHEN and SYDVKM. CDR3 sequence: CASSSPYTGGEETQYF. The CDR3 nucleotides are TGTGCCAGCAGTTCACCCTACACAGGGGGAGAAGAGACCCAGTACTTC.

This clonotype came up many times. This chain joins TRBV12-3 or TRBV12-4 and TRBJ2-1; 11 bases are shared with TRBD2. Trimming took 0 bases from V and 12 from J; bases not matched to a gene: 7. The CDR3 extends over 15 amino acids. CDR3 residues: CASSLASGTSGVQFF. The DNA for the CDR3 is TGTGCCAGCAGTTTAGCGTCAGGGACTAGCGGTGTGCAGTTCTTC.

This clonotype was seen once. The V and J genes are TRBV4-2 and TRBJ1-2, with TRBD1 matching over 9 bases. The germline gives CDR1 LGHNA, CDR2 YNFKEQ. The CDR3 length is 15 residues. V was clipped by 4 bases and J by 6 bases; unmatched bases: 9. The CDR3, as DNA: TGTGCCAGCAGCCGCCGGACAGGGGAGGAGAATGGCTACACCTTC. Translation: CASSRRTGEENGYTF.

The rearrangement joins TRBV2 to TRBJ2-7, with TRBD2 as a possible D gene (6 bases). V was cut by 4 bases and J by 2 bases, with 6 bases left in between. CDR1 SNHLY and CDR2 FYNNEI come from the germline V gene. The CDR3 spans 12 residues. The CDR3 is CASSAGAYEQYV. CDR3 nucleotides: TGTGCCAGCAGTGCGGGGGCCTACGAGCAGTACGTC.

This clonotype was counted many times. V usage is TRBV5-1 and J usage is TRBJ2-5; the D is unclear. Trimming shortened V by 0 bases and J by 3 bases, and 6 bases separated the two germline ends. Germline V CDR1 and CDR2: SGHRS, YFSETQ. The CDR3 spans 13 residues. CDR3 nucleotide sequence: TGCGCCAGCAGCTTGGACGATGAAGAGACCCAGTACTTC. This gives the protein CASSLDDEETQYF.

In its sample, this clonotype was seen a few times. The chain recombines TRBV4-1 with TRBJ1-1; D uncertain. This CDR3 has 14 amino acids. Germline values: CDR1 MGHRA, CDR2 YSYEKL. V was pared by 1 base and J by 2 bases, with 8 bases between. The DNA of the CDR3 is TGCGCCAGCAGCCAAGTGGGCAGTAACACTGAAGCTTTCTTT. Translation: CASSQVGSNTEAFF.